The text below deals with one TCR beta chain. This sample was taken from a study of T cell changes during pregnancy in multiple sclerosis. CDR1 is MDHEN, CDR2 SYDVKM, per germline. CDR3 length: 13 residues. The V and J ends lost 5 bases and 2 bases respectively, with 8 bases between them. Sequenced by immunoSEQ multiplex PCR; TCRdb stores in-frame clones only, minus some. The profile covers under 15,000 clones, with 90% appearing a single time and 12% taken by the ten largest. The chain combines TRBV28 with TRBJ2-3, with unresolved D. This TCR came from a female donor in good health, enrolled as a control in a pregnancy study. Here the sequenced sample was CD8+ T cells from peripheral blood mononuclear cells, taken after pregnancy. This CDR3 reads CASSGQITDTQYF. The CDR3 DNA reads TGTGCCAGCAGTGGGCAGATCACAGATACGCAGTATTTT.